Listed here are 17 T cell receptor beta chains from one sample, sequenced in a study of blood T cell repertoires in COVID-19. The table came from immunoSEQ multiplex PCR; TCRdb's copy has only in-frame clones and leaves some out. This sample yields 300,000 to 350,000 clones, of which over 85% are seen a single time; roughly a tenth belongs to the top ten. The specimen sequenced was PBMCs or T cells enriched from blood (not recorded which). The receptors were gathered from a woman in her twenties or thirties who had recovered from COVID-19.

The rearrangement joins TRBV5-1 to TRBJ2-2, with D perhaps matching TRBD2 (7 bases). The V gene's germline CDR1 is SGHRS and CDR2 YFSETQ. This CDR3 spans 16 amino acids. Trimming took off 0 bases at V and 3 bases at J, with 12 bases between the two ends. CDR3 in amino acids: CASSLEGGRDTGELFF. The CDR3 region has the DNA TGCGCCAGCAGCTTGGAGGGGGGGCGAGACACCGGGGAGCTGTTTTTT.

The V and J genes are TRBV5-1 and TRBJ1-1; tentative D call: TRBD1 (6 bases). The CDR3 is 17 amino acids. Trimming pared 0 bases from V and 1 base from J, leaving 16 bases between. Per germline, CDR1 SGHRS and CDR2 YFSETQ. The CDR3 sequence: CASSLGVWGRGNTEAFF. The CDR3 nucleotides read TGCGCCAGCAGCTTGGGAGTTTGGGGCAGGGGGAACACTGAAGCTTTCTTT. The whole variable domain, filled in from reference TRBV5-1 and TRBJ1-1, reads KAGVTQTPRYLIKTRGQQVTLSCSPISGHRSVSWYQQTPGQGLQFLFEYFSETQRNKGNFPGRFSGRQFSNSRSEMNVSTLELGDSALYLCASSLGVWGRGNTEAFFGQGTRLTVV.

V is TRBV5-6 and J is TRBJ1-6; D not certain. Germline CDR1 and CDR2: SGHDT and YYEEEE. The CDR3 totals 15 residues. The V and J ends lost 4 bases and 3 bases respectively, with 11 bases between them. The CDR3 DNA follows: TGTGCCAGCAGCGACTTACCGAGCTATAATTCACCCCTCCACTTT. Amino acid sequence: CASSDLPSYNSPLHF.

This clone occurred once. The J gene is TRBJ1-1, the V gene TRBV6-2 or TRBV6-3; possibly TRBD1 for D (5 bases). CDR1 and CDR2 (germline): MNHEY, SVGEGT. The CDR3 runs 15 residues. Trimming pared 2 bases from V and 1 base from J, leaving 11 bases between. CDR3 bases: TGTGCCAGCAGTTACCCTGGGGCAGGGAACACTGAAGCTTTCTTT. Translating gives CASSYPGAGNTEAFF.

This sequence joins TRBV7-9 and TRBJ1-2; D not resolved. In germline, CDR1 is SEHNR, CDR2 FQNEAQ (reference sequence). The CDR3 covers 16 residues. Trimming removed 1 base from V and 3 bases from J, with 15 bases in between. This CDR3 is CASSLGSGDYDYGYTF. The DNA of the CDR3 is TGTGCCAGCAGCTTAGGCTCCGGAGATTATGACTATGGCTACACCTTC. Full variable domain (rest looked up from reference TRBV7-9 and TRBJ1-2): DTGVSQNPRHKITKRGQNVTFRCDPISEHNRLYWYRQTLGQGPEFLTYFQNEAQLEKSRLLSDRFSAERPKGSFSTLEIQRTEQGDSAMYLCASSLGSGDYDYGYTFGSGTRLTVV.

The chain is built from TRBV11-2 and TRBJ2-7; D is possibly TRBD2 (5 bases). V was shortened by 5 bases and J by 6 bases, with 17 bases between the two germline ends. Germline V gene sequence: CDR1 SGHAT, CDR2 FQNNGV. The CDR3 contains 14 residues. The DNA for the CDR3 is TGTGCCAGCAGCGACATTACGGGCGGGCTCGAGCAGTACTTC. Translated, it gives CASSDITGGLEQYF. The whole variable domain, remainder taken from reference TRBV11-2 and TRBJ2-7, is EAGVAQSPRYKIIEKRQSVAFWCNPISGHATLYWYQQILGQGPKLLIQFQNNGVVDDSQLPKDRFSAERLKGVDSTLKIQPAKLEDSAVYLCASSDITGGLEQYFGPGTRLTVT.

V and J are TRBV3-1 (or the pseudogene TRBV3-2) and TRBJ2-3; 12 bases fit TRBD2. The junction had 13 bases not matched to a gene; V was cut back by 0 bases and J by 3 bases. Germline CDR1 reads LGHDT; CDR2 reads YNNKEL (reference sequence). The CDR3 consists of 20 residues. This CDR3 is CASSQDDHRLAGDDTDTQYF. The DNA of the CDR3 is TGTGCCAGCAGCCAAGACGACCACAGACTAGCGGGAGATGATACAGATACGCAGTATTTT.

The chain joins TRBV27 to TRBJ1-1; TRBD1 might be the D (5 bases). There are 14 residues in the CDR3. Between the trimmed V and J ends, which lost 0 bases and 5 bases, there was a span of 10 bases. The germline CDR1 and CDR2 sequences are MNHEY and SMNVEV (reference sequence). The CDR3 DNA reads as TGTGCCAGCAGTTTATCGGCAGGGCGGACTGAAGCTTTCTTT. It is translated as CASSLSAGRTEAFF.

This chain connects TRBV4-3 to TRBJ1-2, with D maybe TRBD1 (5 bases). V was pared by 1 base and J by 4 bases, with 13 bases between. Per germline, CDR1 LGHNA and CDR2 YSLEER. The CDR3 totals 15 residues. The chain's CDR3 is CASSQVVDSPYGYTF. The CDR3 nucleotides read TGCGCCAGCAGCCAAGTGGTAGACAGCCCCTATGGCTACACCTTC.

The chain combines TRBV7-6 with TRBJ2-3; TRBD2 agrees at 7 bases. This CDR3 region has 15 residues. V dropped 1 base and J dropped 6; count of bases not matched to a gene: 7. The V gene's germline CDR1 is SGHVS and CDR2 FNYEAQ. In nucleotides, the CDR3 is TGTGCCAGCAGCTTAGTCGGCGGGAGTAGGGATACGCAGTATTTT. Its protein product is CASSLVGGSRDTQYF.

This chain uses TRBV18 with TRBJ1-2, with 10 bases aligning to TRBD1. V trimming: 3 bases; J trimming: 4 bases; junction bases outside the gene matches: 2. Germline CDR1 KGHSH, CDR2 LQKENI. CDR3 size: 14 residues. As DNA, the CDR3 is TGTGCCAGCTCACCCCGGGACAGGGGCTATGGCTACACCTTC. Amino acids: CASSPRDRGYGYTF.

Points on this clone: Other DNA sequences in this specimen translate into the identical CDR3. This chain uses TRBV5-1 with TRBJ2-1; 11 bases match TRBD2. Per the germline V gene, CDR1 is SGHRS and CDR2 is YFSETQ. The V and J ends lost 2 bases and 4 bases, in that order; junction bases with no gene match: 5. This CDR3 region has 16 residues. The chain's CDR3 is CASSLSGTSGYNEQFF. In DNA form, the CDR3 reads TGCGCCAGCAGCTTATCCGGGACTAGCGGTTACAATGAGCAGTTCTTC.

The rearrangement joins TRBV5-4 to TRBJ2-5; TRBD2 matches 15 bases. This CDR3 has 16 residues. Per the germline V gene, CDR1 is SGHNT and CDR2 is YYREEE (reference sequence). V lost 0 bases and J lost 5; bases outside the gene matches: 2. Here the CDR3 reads CASSLGGLAGGETQYF. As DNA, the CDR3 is TGTGCCAGCAGCTTGGGGGGACTAGCGGGAGGTGAGACCCAGTACTTC.

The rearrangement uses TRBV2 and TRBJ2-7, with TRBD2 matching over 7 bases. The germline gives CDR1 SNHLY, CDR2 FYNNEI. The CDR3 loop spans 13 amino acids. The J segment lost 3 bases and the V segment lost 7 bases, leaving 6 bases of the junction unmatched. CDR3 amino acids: CASTGGEHYEQYF. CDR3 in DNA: TGTGCCAGCACTGGGGGGGAACACTACGAGCAGTACTTC.

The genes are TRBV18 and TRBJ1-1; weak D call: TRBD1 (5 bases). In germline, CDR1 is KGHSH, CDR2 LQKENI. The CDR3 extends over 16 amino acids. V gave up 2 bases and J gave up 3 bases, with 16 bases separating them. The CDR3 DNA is TGTGCCAGCTCACCAAGCGGGACCGGTGAAGACACTGAAGCTTTCTTT. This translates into CASSPSGTGEDTEAFF. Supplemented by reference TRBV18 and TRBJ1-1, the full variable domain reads NAGVMQNPRHLVRRRGQEARLRCSPMKGHSHVYWYRQLPEEGLKFMVYLQKENIIDESGMPKERFSAEFPKEGPSILRIQQVVRGDSAAYFCASSPSGTGEDTEAFFGQGTRLTVV.

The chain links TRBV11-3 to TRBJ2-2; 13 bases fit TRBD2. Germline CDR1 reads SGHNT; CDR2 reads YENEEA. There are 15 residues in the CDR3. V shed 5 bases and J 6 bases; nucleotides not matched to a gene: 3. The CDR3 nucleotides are TGTGCCAGCAGCCGGACTAGCGGGAGAGCCGGGGAGCTGTTTTTT. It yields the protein CASSRTSGRAGELFF.

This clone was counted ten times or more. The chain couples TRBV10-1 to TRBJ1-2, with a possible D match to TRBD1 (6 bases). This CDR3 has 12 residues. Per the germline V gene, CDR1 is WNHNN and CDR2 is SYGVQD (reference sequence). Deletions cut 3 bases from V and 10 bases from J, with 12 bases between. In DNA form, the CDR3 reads TGCGCCAGCAGTGATGGGGGCTCGGACTACACCTTC. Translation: CASSDGGSDYTF.